The source of this T cell receptor beta chain is a study of cytomegalovirus exposure and HLA in healthy donors. Study-level findings and limits: Most CMV-associated TCR beta chains were later found to appear HLA-restricted.

Note on this clone: What it binds is not known.

In the PCR, 60 Vbeta and 13 Jbeta primers were used. Generated by immunoSEQ multiplex PCR, the TCRdb table keeps only in-frame clones and is missing some. The table lists 250,000 to 300,000 clones, over 90% of them singletons. Specimen: PBMCs. This receptor was taken from a girl between 2 and 10 years old in good health and CMV-seronegative.

The CDR3 coding sequence is TGTGCCAGCAGCTCCTCTGGGGCCCTCCCCTATGGCTACACCTTC. Protein: CASSSSGALPYGYTF. The chain carries TRBV7-8 and TRBJ1-2; D perhaps matches TRBD1 (5 bases). Trimming removed 4 bases from V and 4 bases from J, with 16 bases in between. The V gene's germline CDR1 is SGHVS and CDR2 FQNEAQ. This CDR3 has 15 amino acids.